The T cell receptor (beta chain) under discussion was sequenced for a study of T cell changes during pregnancy in multiple sclerosis. Sequencing was performed with immunoSEQ multiplex PCR; in TCRdb, only in-frame clones are kept and a portion is missing. The data hold about 77,000 clones, with 93% observed a single time. The CDR3 sequence is 13 residues long. The germline CDR1 and CDR2 sequences are SGHRS and YFSETQ. V gave up 6 bases and J gave up 6 bases, with 16 bases separating them. Sequenced here: peripheral blood, sampled after pregnancy. The sequence came from a female donor in good health, enrolled as a control in a pregnancy study. J is TRBJ2-7 and V is TRBV5-1, with D tentatively TRBD1 (5 bases). The chain's CDR3 is CASTPTGPFEQYF. The CDR3 DNA follows: TGCGCCAGCACTCCCACAGGTCCCTTCGAGCAGTACTTC.